This TCR beta chain was profiled in a study of OX40 agonist ivuxolimab in advanced cancers. As for the study in general: The study reported partial responses in three patients: one hepatocellular carcinoma, two cutaneous melanoma.

Sequencing was performed with immunoSEQ multiplex PCR; in TCRdb, only in-frame clones are kept and a portion is missing. The table records about 82,000 clones, 80% to 95% of them present only once. Germline values: CDR1 SGHRS, CDR2 YFSETQ. The CDR3 length is 16 residues. This clone is a singleton in its sample. The clonotype comes from an adult with an advanced solid tumor such as melanoma, head and neck, liver or kidney cancer. The input for sequencing was CD4+ or CD8+ T cells sorted from blood, taken in a trial of the OX40 agonist ivuxolimab. V and J are TRBV5-1 and TRBJ2-5, with TRBD2 matching 15 bases. The end of the DNA aligns better with TRBJ2-7, so the J call may be wrong. CDR3 in amino acids: CASSPGLAGGSYEQYF. The CDR3 bases are TGCGCCAGCAGCCCGGGACTAGCGGGGGGCTCCTACGAGCAGTACTTC.